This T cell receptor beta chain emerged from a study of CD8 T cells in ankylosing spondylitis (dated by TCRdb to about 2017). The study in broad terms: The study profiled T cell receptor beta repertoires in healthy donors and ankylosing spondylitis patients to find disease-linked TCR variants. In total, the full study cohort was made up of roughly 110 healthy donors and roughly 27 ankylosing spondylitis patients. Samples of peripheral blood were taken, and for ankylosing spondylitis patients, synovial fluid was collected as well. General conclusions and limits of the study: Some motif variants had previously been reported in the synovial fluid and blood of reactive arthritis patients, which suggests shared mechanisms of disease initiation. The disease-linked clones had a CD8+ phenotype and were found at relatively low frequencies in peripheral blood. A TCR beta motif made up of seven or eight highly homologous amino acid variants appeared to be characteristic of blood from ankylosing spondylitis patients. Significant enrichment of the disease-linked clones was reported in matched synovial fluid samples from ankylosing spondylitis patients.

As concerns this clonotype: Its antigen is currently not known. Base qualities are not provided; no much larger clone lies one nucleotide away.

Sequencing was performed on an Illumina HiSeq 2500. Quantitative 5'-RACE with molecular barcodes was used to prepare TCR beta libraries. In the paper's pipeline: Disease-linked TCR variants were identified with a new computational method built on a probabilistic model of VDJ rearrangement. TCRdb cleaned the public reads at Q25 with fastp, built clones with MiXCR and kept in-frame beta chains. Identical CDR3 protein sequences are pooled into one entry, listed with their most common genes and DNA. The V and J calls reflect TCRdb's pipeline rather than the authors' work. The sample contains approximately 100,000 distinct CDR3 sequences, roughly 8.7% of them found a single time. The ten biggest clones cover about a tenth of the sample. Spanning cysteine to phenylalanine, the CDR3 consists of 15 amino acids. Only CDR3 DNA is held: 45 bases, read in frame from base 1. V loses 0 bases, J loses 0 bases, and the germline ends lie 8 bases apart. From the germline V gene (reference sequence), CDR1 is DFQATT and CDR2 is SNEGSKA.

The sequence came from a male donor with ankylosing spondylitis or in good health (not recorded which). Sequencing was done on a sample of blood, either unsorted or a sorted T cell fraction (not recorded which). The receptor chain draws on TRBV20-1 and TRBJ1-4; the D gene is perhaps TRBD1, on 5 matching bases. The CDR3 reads CSARDGGSTNEKLFF. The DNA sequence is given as TGCAGTGCTAGAGATGGGGGTTCAACTAATGAAAAACTGTTTTTT.